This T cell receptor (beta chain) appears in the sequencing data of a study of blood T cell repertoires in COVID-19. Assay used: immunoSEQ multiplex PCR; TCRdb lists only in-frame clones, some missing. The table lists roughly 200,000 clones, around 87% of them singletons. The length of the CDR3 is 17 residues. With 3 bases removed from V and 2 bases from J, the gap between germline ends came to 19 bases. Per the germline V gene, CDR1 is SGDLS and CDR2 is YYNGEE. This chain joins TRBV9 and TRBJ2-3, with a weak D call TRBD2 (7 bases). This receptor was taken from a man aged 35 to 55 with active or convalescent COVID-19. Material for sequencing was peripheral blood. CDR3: CASSGPMRGHTTDTQYF. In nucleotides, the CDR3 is TGTGCCAGCAGCGGCCCAATGCGGGGGCATACCACAGATACGCAGTATTTT.